These T cell receptor beta chains were read from a single sample in a study of T cells after yellow fever vaccination. TCRdb re-called the 5' RACE reads through MiXCR, storing one row per CDR3 protein. The profile shows about 160,000 distinct CDR3 sequences, approximately 9.7% of them singletons. The source was CD8+ T cells sorted from PBMCs, collected 45 days after the yellow fever booster vaccination. The receptors derive from a man younger than 30 who received the YFV17D yellow fever vaccine. Both conserved end residues are part of each CDR3.

v_call	j_call	cdr3_aa
TRBV9	TRBJ2-7	CASSPGTEPYEQYF
TRBV15	TRBJ2-1	CATSRAGYEQFF
TRBV12-3/TRBV12-4	TRBJ2-5	CASSPDSQGETQYF
TRBV19	TRBJ2-5	CASSIASGGLYGETQYF
TRBV30	TRBJ1-1	CAWGRNTEAFF
TRBV20-1	TRBJ2-7	CSARDRTSGRYEQYF
TRBV7-9	TRBJ2-1	CASSYPWSNEQFF
TRBV9	TRBJ2-6	CASKGRAGANVLTF
TRBV9	TRBJ2-1	CASSVGTSGGNEQFF
TRBV6-1	TRBJ2-6	CASSARGTGANVLTF
TRBV11-2	TRBJ2-3	CASSLISRRVFADTQYF
TRBV4-3	TRBJ2-7	CASSPGQNRGEQYF
TRBV7-9	TRBJ2-2	CASSSDRRDRGRSANTGELFF
TRBV9	TRBJ2-3	CASSLTWSHTQYF
TRBV6-2/TRBV6-3	TRBJ2-1	CASSSPTSGVSSYNEQFF
TRBV25-1	TRBJ1-4	CASSEVQDNEKLFF
TRBV9	TRBJ2-3	CASSVGLAGTDTQYF
TRBV24-1	TRBJ2-2	CATSEGPGELFF
TRBV2	TRBJ2-2	CAGSGQGTGELFF
TRBV19	TRBJ2-7	CASSMRTVASTIGQCF
TRBV6-2/TRBV6-3	TRBJ2-1	CASSSDAGSYNEQFF
TRBV27	TRBJ2-7	CASSLRGDSYEQYF
TRBV9	TRBJ1-1	CASSVAAGGHTEAFF
TRBV7-8	TRBJ2-1	CASDRGTNEQFF
TRBV4-1	TRBJ1-2	CASSQSGTKNYGYTF
TRBV27	TRBJ1-3	CASTDSFLSGNTIYF
TRBV27	TRBJ1-1	CASSLARGLNEAFF
TRBV12-3/TRBV12-4	TRBJ1-1	CASSFGRGDTEAFF
TRBV27	TRBJ1-1	CASTLTSANTEAFF
TRBV7-6	TRBJ1-5	CASSLGNQPQHF
TRBV7-9	TRBJ2-1	CASSQGQPGQFF
TRBV7-6	TRBJ1-1	CASSPRGGAGVDTEAFF
TRBV6-5	TRBJ1-2	CASSYPTGQGRDGYTF
TRBV5-5	TRBJ1-6	CASSLAESVSPLHF
TRBV7-3	TRBJ1-1	CASSPSLGGMNTEAFF
TRBV11-2	TRBJ2-1	CASSGWGTRAYNEQFF
TRBV7-9	TRBJ2-4	CASSFTRGIRNIQYF
TRBV7-7	TRBJ2-1	CASSLALAGFPNEQFF
TRBV2	TRBJ2-3	CASSPPSQGDPDTQYF
TRBV20-1	TRBJ1-2	CSARDSAQGNYGYTF
TRBV6-5	TRBJ1-2	CASSNTGGADGYTF
TRBV12-3/TRBV12-4	TRBJ1-2	CASSRQVGAFGYTF
TRBV7-2	TRBJ2-1	CASSTGPDNEQFF
TRBV6-2/TRBV6-3	TRBJ1-1	CASSTGPYTEAFF
TRBV19	TRBJ1-1	CASSMVEGSIEAFF
TRBV5-1	TRBJ2-7	CASTPGTGSYEQYF
TRBV20-1	TRBJ2-3	CSALRDRAVYTQYF
TRBV7-3	TRBJ2-3	CASSLLPGDTQYF
TRBV25-1	TRBJ2-4	CASSDGEFQYF